The 2 T cell receptor beta chains presented below share a single source sample, sequenced in a study of T cell repertoires in cytomegalovirus infection. TCRdb fed the reads into MiXCR, producing one record per CDR3 protein. The repertoire consists of a few hundred thousand distinct CDR3 sequences, with 15% to 20% occurring once and the leading ten covering 40% to 55%. Sample: CD8+ T cells from PBMCs. The receptors shown here come from a human donor in good health (CMV status not recorded). Some clones in this sample may be carry-over from other donors' samples.

Concerning this clonotype: An end of the junction differs from the germline gene, which may be a read error. V and J are TRBV6-2 or TRBV6-3 and TRBJ2-7; 12 bases fit TRBD1. The CDR3 is 15 residues long. From germline, CDR1 is MNHEY and CDR2 SVGEGT. The CDR3 reads CANSTRDRGPYEQYF. CDR3 sequence (DNA): TGTGCCAACAGTACCCGGGACAGGGGGCCCTACGAGCAGTACTTC.

This clonotype came up a few times. The V call is TRBV14, the J call TRBJ2-1; 10 positions match TRBD1. V lost 2 bases, J lost 4 bases, and 5 bases stayed unmatched. Germline-derived CDR1 and CDR2 are SGHDN and FVKESK. This CDR3 region has 16 residues. CDR3 sequence reads: CASSQLPGQGYNEQFF. CDR3 nucleotide sequence: TGTGCCAGCAGCCAACTCCCGGGACAGGGGTACAATGAGCAGTTCTTC.